The 7 T cell receptor beta chains presented below share a single source sample, sequenced in a study of CD8 T cells in ankylosing spondylitis. Study findings and constraints: Made up of eight highly homologous variants, a TCR beta motif appeared characteristic of ankylosing spondylitis blood.

Their cognate antigens are unknown. TCRdb processed the 5' RACE reads anew with MiXCR; each CDR3 protein has one entry. This repertoire shows around 890,000 distinct CDR3 sequences, about an eighth found once; its top ten account for 0.45% to 0.6%. The source material was blood, either unsorted or a sorted T cell fraction (not recorded which). Every receptor here comes from a male donor with ankylosing spondylitis.

This clonotype was counted ten times or more. The rearrangement joins TRBV12-3 or TRBV12-4 to TRBJ1-1; D is undetermined. V was pared by 5 bases and J by 2 bases, with 15 bases between. The CDR3 is made up of 15 amino acids. CDR3 bases: TGTGCCAGCAGTCCACTTTTAGGGTCCAACACTGAAGCTTTCTTT. Protein sequence: CASSPLLGSNTEAFF.

The chain is built from TRBV5-4 and TRBJ2-3; TRBD2 matches at 13 bases. The ends lost 0 bases at V and 6 bases at J; junction bases unmatched: 7. Germline V CDR1 and CDR2: SGHNT, YYREEE (reference sequence). The CDR3 is 17 residues long. The CDR3 nucleotides read TGTGCCAGCAGCTTGGGGGGCGGGACTAGCGGGGCCGATACGCAGTATTTT. Its translation: CASSLGGGTSGADTQYF.

The sample holds a few counts of this clonotype. The rearrangement joins TRBV28 to TRBJ2-2, with D tentatively TRBD1 (5 bases). The CDR3 runs 16 residues. V lost 4 bases and J 7 bases, leaving 19 bases between the germline ends. Germline V gene lookup returns CDR1 MDHEN and CDR2 SYDVKM. The CDR3 coding sequence is TGTGCCAGCAGTTCTCCCCGTATGGGGCTTGGCGGGGAGCTGTTTTTT. It translates to CASSSPRMGLGGELFF.

This clonotype was seen a few times. The V call is TRBV30, the J call TRBJ1-1, with a weak D call TRBD1 (5 bases). Germline assignment: CDR1 GTSNPN and CDR2 SVGIG (reference sequence). The germline V and J ends were trimmed by 5 bases and 0 bases, with 7 bases remaining between them. The CDR3 runs to 12 residues. The CDR3 nucleotides read TGTGCCTGGGGACACTTGAACACTGAAGCTTTCTTT. Its protein is CAWGHLNTEAFF.

V usage is TRBV4-3 and J usage is TRBJ2-5; either TRBD1 or TRBD2 may supply D (5 bases each). Trimming stripped 2 bases from V and 6 bases from J, with 13 bases between. Germline V CDR1 and CDR2: LGHNA, YSLEER. This CDR3 comprises 14 residues. For the CDR3, the DNA is TGCGCCAGCAGCCAACAGTCCAGGGAGAAGACCCAGTACTTC. This translates into CASSQQSREKTQYF.

The rearrangement joins TRBV4-2 to TRBJ2-4; D is possibly TRBD2 (6 bases). V was pared by 3 bases and J by 5 bases, with 11 bases between. This CDR3 has 14 amino acids. Germline V gene lookup returns CDR1 LGHNA and CDR2 YNFKEQ. CDR3 protein: CASSHRRGQNIQYF. CDR3 in DNA: TGTGCCAGCAGCCACCGGCGGGGTCAAAACATTCAGTACTTC.

This clonotype was observed a few times. The rearrangement uses TRBV5-1 and TRBJ2-3; D unresolved. V was trimmed by 0 bases and J by 11 bases, leaving 10 bases between them. Germline CDR1 and CDR2: SGHRS and YFSETQ. The CDR3 runs 12 residues. The CDR3 DNA reads TGCGCCAGCAGCTTGGTGGGCTGGGGGCAGTATTTT. It codes for CASSLVGWGQYF.